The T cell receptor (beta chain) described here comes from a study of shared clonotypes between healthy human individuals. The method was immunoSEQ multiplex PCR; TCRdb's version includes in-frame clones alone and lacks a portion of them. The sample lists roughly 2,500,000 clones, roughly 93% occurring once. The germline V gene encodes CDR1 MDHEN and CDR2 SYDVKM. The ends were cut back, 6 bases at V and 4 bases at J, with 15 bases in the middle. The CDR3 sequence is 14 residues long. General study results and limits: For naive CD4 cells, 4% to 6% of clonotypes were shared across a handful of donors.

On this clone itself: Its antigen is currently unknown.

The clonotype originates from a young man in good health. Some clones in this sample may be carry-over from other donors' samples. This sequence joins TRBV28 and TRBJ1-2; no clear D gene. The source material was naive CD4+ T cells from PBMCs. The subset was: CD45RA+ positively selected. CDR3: CASRPGRYIYGYTF. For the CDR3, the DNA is TGTGCCAGCAGGCCCGGGCGGTACATCTATGGCTACACCTTC.